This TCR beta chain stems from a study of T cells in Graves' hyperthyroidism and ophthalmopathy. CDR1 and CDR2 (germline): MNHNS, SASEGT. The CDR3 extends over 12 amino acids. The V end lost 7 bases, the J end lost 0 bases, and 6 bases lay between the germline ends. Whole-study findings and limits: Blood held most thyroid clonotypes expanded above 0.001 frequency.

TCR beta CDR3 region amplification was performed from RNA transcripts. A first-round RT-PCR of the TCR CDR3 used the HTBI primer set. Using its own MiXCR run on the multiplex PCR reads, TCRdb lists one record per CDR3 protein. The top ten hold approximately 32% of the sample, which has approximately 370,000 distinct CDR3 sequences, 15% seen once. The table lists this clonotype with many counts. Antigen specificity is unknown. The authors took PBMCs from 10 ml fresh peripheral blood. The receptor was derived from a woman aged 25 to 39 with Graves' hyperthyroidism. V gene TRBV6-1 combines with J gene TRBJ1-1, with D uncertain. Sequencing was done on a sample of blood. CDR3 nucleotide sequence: TGTGCCAGCAAGGGAGTGAACACTGAAGCTTTCTTT. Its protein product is CASKGVNTEAFF.